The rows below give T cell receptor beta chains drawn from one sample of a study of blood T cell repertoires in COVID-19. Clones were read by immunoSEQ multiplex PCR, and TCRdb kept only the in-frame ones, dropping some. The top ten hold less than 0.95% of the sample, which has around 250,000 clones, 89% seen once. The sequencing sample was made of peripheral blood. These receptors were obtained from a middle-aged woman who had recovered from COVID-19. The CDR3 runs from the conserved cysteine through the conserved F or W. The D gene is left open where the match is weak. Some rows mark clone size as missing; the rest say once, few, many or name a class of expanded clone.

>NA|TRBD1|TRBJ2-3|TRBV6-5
CASSYSDRGTDTQYF
TGTGCCAGCAGTTACTCAGACAGGGGCACAGATACGCAGTATTTT
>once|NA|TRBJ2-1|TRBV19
CASSPGQGPPYNEQFF
TGTGCCAGTAGCCCAGGCCAGGGCCCCCCCTACAATGAGCAGTTCTTC
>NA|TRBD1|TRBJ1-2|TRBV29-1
CSVGGQGGGYTF
TGCAGCGTTGGGGGACAGGGGGGTGGCTACACCTTC
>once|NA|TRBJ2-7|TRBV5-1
CASSRGTFPYEQYF
TGCGCCAGCAGCCGGGGGACTTTTCCCTACGAGCAGTACTTC
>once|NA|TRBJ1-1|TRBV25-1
CASSEGHRVGTEAFF
TGTGCCAGCAGTGAAGGCCACAGGGTCGGCACTGAAGCTTTCTTT
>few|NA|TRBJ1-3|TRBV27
CASSGVGNTIYF
TGTGCCAGCTCAGGGGTAGGAAACACCATATATTTT
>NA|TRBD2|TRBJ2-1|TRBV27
CASSSREARANEQFF
TGTGCCAGCAGTTCCCGGGAGGCCCGGGCAAATGAGCAGTTCTTC
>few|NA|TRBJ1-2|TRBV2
CASSEADTGRVGYTF
TGTGCCAGCAGTGAAGCCGATACAGGGAGGGTTGGCTACACCTTC
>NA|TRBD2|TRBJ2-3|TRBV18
CASSPLSGRAADTQYF
TGTGCCAGCTCACCCCTTAGCGGGAGGGCCGCAGATACGCAGTATTTT
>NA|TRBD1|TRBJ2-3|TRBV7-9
CASSLGVGQVSTDTQYF
TGTGCCAGCAGCTTAGGCGTGGGACAGGTCAGCACAGATACGCAGTATTTT
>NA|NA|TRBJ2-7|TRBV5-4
CASSLGDTSYEQYF
TGTGCCAGCAGCTTAGGGGACACCTCCTACGAGCAGTACTTC
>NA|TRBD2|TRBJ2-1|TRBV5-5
CASSGDRGLAGRYNEQFF
TGTGCCAGCAGCGGGGACAGAGGACTAGCGGGGCGATACAATGAGCAGTTCTTC
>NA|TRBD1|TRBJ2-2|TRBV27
CASSSQTGVPGELFF
TGTGCCAGCAGTTCACAGACAGGGGTGCCCGGGGAGCTGTTTTTT
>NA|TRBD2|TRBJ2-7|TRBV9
CASSRASGRVRSEQYF
TGTGCCAGCAGCCGGGCTAGCGGGAGGGTTAGGAGCGAGCAGTACTTC
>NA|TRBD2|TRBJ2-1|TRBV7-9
CASSLESSGPLTQFF
TGTGCCAGCAGCTTAGAATCTAGCGGGCCGCTGACCCAGTTCTTC
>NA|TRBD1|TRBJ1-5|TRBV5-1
CASSLFPGGLEQPQHF
TGCGCCAGCAGCTTGTTCCCAGGGGGCCTTGAGCAGCCCCAGCATTTT
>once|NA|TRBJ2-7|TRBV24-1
CATSDAALDEQYF
TGTGCCACCAGTGATGCCGCACTCGACGAGCAGTACTTC
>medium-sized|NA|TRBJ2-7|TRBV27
CASSQVLANSYEQYF
TGTGCCAGCAGCCAAGTTCTAGCGAACTCCTACGAGCAGTACTTC
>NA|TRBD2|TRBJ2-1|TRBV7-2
CASSLVTSALYNEQFF
TGTGCCAGCAGCTTAGTTACTAGCGCTTTATACAATGAGCAGTTCTTC
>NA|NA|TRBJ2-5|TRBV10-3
CATREVQETQYF
TGTGCCACCCGAGAAGTCCAAGAGACCCAGTACTTC
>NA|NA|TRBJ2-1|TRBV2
CASSVELNEQFF
TGTGCCAGCAGCGTCGAGTTGAATGAGCAGTTCTTC
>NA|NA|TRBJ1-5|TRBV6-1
CASSEPGGDQPQHF
TGTGCCAGCAGTGAACCGGGAGGGGATCAGCCCCAGCATTTT